These 8 T cell receptor beta chains came from one sample sequenced in a study of CD8 T cells in ankylosing spondylitis. Whole-study results and caveats: Ankylosing spondylitis blood appeared to carry a characteristic TCR beta motif of roughly eight highly homologous variants.

The antigens for these receptors are not known. One entry per CDR3 protein, called by TCRdb with MiXCR from the 5' RACE reads. The data show some 840,000 distinct CDR3 sequences, 10% to 15% seen once. Sequenced sample: blood, either unsorted or a sorted T cell fraction (not recorded which). The receptors were sampled from a male donor with ankylosing spondylitis.

This clonotype has a count of ten or more. The chain joins TRBV12-3 or TRBV12-4 to TRBJ2-7, with D perhaps matching TRBD1 (6 bases). Trimming removed 3 bases from V and 1 base from J, with 13 bases in between. This CDR3 region has 15 residues. CDR3 coding DNA: TGTGCCAGCAGTTTGAGGGGGATCACTTCCTACGAGCAGTACTTC. Translation gives CASSLRGITSYEQYF.

The V gene is TRBV7-2, the J gene TRBJ2-7, with TRBD2 matching over 7 bases. Trimming removed 3 bases from V and 3 bases from J; junction bases left unmatched: 5. Germline V gene sequence: CDR1 SGHTA, CDR2 FQGNSA. This CDR3 has 14 amino acids. CDR3 loop: CASSFTSVDYEQYF. CDR3 DNA: TGTGCCAGCAGCTTTACTAGCGTGGACTACGAGCAGTACTTC.

This clonotype came up a few times. The chain combines TRBV20-1 with TRBJ2-4; D is uncertain. The CDR3 length is 11 residues. Per the germline V gene, CDR1 is DFQATT and CDR2 is SNEGSKA (reference sequence). V lost 2 bases to trimming and J lost 9 bases, with 8 bases between them. The CDR3, as DNA: TGCAGTGCTAGATCGGCCGGCATTCAGTACTTC. Protein sequence: CSARSAGIQYF.

The chain has TRBV12-3 or TRBV12-4 and TRBJ2-7, with 7 bases lining up with TRBD1. V shed 6 bases, J shed 5 bases, and the junction held 7 bases outside the gene matches. There are 13 residues in the CDR3. CDR3 sequence reads: CASSHGQAHEQYF. CDR3 nucleotide sequence: TGTGCCAGCAGCCACGGACAGGCCCACGAGCAGTACTTC.

This clonotype was seen a few times. J is TRBJ1-2 and V is TRBV6-5, with a possible D match to TRBD1 (5 bases). Germline CDR1 reads MNHEY; CDR2 reads SVGAGI. CDR3 length: 15 amino acids. V was trimmed by 2 bases and J by 5 bases, leaving 15 bases between them. The CDR3 spells CASSYGGAGLYGYTF. As DNA, the CDR3 is TGTGCCAGCAGTTACGGAGGGGCCGGATTATATGGCTACACCTTC.

The chain links TRBV7-2 to TRBJ2-2, with 7 bases fitting TRBD2. The V gene end was trimmed by 3 bases and the J gene end by 5 bases; junction bases not matched to a gene: 3. The V gene's germline CDR1 is SGHTA and CDR2 FQGNSA. This CDR3 spans 14 amino acids. CDR3 in DNA: TGTGCCAGCAGCTTGTGGGGAGGGACCGGGGAGCTGTTTTTT. It codes for CASSLWGGTGELFF.

In its sample, this clonotype was seen many times. The chain is built from TRBV28 and TRBJ2-7; tentatively, D is TRBD1 or TRBD2 (5 bases each). V was cut by 3 bases and J by 0 bases, with 9 bases left in between. The germline gives CDR1 MDHEN, CDR2 SYDVKM. CDR3 length equals 14 residues. The CDR3 is CASSLGTVSYEQYF. CDR3 DNA: TGTGCCAGCAGTTTGGGGACGGTCTCCTACGAGCAGTACTTC.

Many counts were recorded for this clonotype. V usage is TRBV20-1 and J usage is TRBJ2-1; D call uncertain. CDR3 size: 14 residues. Germline lookup yields CDR1 DFQATT and CDR2 SNEGSKA (reference sequence). Trimming cost V 3 bases and J 3 bases, with 12 bases left between them. CDR3 region: CSASNRFLYNEQFF. CDR3 DNA: TGCAGTGCTAGCAACAGATTCCTCTACAATGAGCAGTTCTTC.